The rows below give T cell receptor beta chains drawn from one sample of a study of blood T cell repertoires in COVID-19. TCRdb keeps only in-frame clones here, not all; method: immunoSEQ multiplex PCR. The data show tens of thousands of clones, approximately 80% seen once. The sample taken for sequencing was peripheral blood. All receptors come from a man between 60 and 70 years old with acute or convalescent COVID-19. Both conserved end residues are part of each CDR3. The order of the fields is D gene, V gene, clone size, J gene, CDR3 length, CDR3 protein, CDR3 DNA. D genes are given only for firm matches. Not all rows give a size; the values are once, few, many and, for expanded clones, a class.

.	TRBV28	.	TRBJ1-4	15	CASSSTGSENEKLFF	TGTGCCAGCAGTTCCACAGGCTCCGAGAATGAAAAACTGTTTTTT
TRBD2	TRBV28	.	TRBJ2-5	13	CASSWGGRETQYF	TGTGCCAGCAGTTGGGGGGGGAGAGAGACCCAGTACTTC
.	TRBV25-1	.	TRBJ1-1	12	CASSEPGTEAFF	TGTGCCAGCAGTGAACCGGGCACTGAAGCTTTCTTT
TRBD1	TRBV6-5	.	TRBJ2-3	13	CASTTGGTDTQYF	TGTGCCAGCACGACAGGGGGCACAGATACGCAGTATTTT
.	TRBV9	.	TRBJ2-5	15	CASSESPRREETQYF	TGTGCCAGCAGCGAGTCCCCTAGGCGGGAAGAGACCCAGTACTTC
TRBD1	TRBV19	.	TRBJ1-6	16	CASKGQGLSYNSPLHF	TGTGCCAGTAAGGGACAGGGCCTATCCTATAATTCACCCCTCCACTTT
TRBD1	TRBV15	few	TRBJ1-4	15	CATSRATGTNEKLFF	TGTGCCACCAGCAGAGCGACAGGGACTAATGAAAAACTGTTTTTT
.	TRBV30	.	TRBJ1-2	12	CAWSGGLYGYTF	TGTGCCTGGAGTGGGGGACTCTATGGCTACACCTTC
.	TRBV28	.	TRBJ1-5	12	CASSLWGQPQHF	TGTGCCAGCAGTTTGTGGGGCCAGCCCCAGCATTTT
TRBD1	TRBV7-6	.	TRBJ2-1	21	CASSLGFGTGEFSSSYNEQFF	TGTGCCAGCAGCTTGGGCTTTGGGACAGGGGAATTCTCCAGCTCCTACAATGAGCAGTTCTTC
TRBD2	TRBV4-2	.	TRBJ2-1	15	CASSQGLAVYNEQFF	TGTGCCAGCAGCCAAGGTCTAGCGGTCTACAATGAGCAGTTCTTC
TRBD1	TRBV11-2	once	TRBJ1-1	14	CASSADRGGTEAFF	TGTGCCAGCAGTGCGGACAGGGGGGGCACTGAAGCTTTCTTT
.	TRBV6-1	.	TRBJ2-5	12	CASSERVGTQYF	TGTGCCAGCAGTGAGAGGGTGGGGACCCAGTACTTC
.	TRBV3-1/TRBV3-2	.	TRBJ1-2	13	CASSQVAGYGYTF	TGTGCCAGCAGCCAAGTAGCGGGGTATGGCTACACCTTC
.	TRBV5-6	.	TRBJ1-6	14	CASSLRTDHSPLHF	TGTGCCAGCAGCCTCCGGACAGACCATTCACCCCTCCACTTT
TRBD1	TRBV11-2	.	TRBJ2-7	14	CASTWTGGSHEQYF	TGTGCCAGCACTTGGACAGGTGGGAGCCACGAGCAGTACTTC
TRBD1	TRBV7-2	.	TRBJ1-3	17	CASRRTGTGGGGNTIYF	TGTGCCAGCAGACGCACGGGGACAGGGGGAGGTGGAAACACCATATATTTT
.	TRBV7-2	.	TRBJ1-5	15	CASSLARQRNQPQHF	TGTGCCAGCAGCTTAGCACGACAGAGAAATCAGCCCCAGCATTTT
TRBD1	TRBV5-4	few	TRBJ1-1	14	CASSLEGARSEAFF	TGTGCCAGCAGTTTAGAGGGGGCGAGGAGTGAAGCTTTCTTT
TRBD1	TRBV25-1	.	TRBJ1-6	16	CASSAQGVSRNSPLHF	TGTGCCAGCAGTGCCCAGGGGGTCAGCCGTAATTCACCCCTCCACTTT
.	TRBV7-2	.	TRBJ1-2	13	CASSPDRGYGYTF	TGTGCCAGCAGTCCGGACAGAGGCTATGGCTACACCTTC
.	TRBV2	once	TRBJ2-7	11	CASLLSYEQYF	TGTGCCAGCCTCCTGAGCTACGAGCAGTACTTC
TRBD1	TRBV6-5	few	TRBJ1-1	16	CASSYIRTGGNTEAFF	TGTGCCAGCAGTTACATACGGACAGGGGGGAACACTGAAGCTTTCTTT
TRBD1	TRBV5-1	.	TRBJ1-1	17	CASSLIAMGQGGTEAFF	TGCGCCAGCAGCTTGATCGCCATGGGACAGGGCGGTACTGAAGCTTTCTTT
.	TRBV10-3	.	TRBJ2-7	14	CAISDKQDSYEQYF	TGTGCCATCAGTGACAAACAGGACTCCTACGAGCAGTACTTC
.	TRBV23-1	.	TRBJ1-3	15	CASSPQTDRGNTIYF	TGCGCCAGCAGTCCCCAGACAGATCGCGGAAACACCATATATTTT
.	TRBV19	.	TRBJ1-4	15	CASKAGGAVFEKLFF	TGTGCCAGTAAAGCGGGAGGTGCGGTGTTTGAAAAACTGTTTTTT
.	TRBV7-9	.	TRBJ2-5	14	CASTGSRVGETQYF	TGTGCCAGCACCGGGAGCCGGGTTGGAGAGACCCAGTACTTC
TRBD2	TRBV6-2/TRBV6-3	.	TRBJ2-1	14	CASSNPGGRREQFF	TGTGCCAGCAGTAACCCGGGGGGAAGAAGGGAGCAGTTCTTC
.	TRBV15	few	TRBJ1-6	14	CATSRGDINSPLHF	TGTGCCACCAGCAGAGGGGACATAAATTCACCCCTCCACTTT
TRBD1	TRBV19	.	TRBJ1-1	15	CASSLRGLGNTEAFF	TGTGCCAGTAGTCTCAGGGGGCTCGGGAACACTGAAGCTTTCTTT
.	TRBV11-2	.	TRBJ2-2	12	CASSLYTGELFF	TGTGCCAGCAGCCTTTACACCGGGGAGCTGTTTTTT
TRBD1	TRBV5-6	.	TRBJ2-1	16	CASSLGLDRGYNEQFF	TGTGCCAGCAGCTTGGGACTCGACAGGGGGTACAATGAGCAGTTCTTC
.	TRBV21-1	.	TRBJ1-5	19	CASSTPGQGIGRGNQPQHF	TGTGCCAGCAGCACTCCGGGACAGGGGATCGGACGGGGCAATCAGCCCCAGCATTTT
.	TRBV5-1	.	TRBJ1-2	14	CASSLAGANYGYTF	TGCGCCAGCAGCTTGGCGGGGGCTAACTATGGCTACACCTTC
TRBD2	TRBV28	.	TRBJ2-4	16	CASSLVGRLAKNIQYF	TGTGCCAGCAGTTTAGTCGGGAGGTTGGCCAAAAACATTCAGTACTTC
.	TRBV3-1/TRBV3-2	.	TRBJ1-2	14	CASSQDVGGRGYTF	TGTGCCAGCAGCCAAGATGTGGGGGGACGGGGCTACACCTTC
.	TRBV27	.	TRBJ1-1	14	CASSLLYQGTEAFF	TGTGCCAGCAGTTTACTTTACCAGGGAACTGAAGCTTTCTTT
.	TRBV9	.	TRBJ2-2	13	CASSVGLTGELFF	TGTGCCAGCAGCGTGGGGCTCACCGGGGAGCTGTTTTTT
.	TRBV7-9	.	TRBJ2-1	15	CASSNLRNSYNEQFF	TGTGCCAGCAGCAACCTGAGAAATAGTTACAATGAGCAGTTCTTC
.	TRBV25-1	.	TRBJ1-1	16	CASSPLAGRTNTEAFF	TGTGCCAGCAGTCCTCTCGCGGGCAGGACGAACACTGAAGCTTTCTTT
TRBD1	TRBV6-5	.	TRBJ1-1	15	CASSYHRGGRTEAFF	TGTGCCAGCAGTTACCACAGGGGGGGGAGAACTGAAGCTTTCTTT
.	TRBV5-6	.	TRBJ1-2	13	CASSLNRLYGYTF	TGTGCCAGCAGCTTGAACAGGCTCTATGGCTACACCTTC
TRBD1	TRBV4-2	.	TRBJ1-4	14	CASSRETGSEKLFF	TGTGCCAGCAGCCGAGAGACAGGGTCTGAAAAACTGTTTTTT